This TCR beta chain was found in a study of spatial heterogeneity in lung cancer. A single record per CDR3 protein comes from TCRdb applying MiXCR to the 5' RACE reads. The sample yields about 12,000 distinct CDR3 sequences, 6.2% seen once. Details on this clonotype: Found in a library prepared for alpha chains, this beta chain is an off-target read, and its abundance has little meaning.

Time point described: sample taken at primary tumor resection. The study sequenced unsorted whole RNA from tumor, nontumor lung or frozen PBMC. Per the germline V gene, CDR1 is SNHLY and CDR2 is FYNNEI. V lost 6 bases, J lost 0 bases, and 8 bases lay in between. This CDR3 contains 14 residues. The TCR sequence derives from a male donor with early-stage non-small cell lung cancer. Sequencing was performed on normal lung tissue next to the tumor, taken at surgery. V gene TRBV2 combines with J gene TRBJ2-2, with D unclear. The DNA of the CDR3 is TGTGCCAGCAGGATAGATACGAACACCGGGGAGCTGTTTTTT. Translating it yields CASRIDTNTGELFF.